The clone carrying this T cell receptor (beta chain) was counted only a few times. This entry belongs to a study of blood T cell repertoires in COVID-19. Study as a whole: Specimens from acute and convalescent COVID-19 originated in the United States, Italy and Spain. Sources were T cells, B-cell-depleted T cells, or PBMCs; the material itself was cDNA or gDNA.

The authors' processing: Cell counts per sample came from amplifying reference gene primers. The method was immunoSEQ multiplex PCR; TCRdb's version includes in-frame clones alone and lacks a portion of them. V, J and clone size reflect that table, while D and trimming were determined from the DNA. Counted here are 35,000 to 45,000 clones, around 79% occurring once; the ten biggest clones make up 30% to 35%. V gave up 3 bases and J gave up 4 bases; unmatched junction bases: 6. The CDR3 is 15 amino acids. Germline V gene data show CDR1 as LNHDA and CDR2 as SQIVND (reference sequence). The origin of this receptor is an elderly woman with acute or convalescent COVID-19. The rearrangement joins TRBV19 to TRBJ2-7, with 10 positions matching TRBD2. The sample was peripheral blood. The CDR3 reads CASSMALAGAYEQYF. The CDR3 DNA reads TGTGCCAGTAGTATGGCCCTAGCGGGAGCTTACGAGCAGTACTTC.